This T cell receptor (beta chain) was recovered during a study of T-cell reconstitution after alpha-beta-depleted transplantation in children. General study points: There were reportedly several hundred expanded graft clones from which alpha-beta T cells came about two months after transplant. Some patients owed their high day-60 TCRbeta diversity to surviving recipient T cells and thymic progenitors.

Preparation of the TCRbeta library involved a method that used unique molecular identifiers. From the PCR reads, TCRdb called clonotypes with MiXCR, one entry per CDR3 protein. The sample contains about 200,000 distinct CDR3 sequences, 6.6% of which appear only once. The ends lost 0 bases at V and 8 bases at J; junction bases unmatched: 13. Germline lookup yields CDR1 SGHTA and CDR2 FQGNSA. The CDR3 has 17 amino acids. For this clonotype: What it binds is unknown.

The sequencing used PBMCs, collected before TCRalphabeta/CD19-depleted stem cell transplant. J is TRBJ2-1 and V is TRBV7-2, with TRBD1 matching 7 bases. The receptor comes from a boy between 2 and 10 years old with acute lymphoblastic leukemia, due to receive a stem cell transplant. The CDR3 sequence is CASSLASPQTGSHEQFF. The CDR3, as DNA: TGTGCCAGCAGCTTAGCTTCACCGCAGACAGGGTCCCATGAGCAGTTCTTC.